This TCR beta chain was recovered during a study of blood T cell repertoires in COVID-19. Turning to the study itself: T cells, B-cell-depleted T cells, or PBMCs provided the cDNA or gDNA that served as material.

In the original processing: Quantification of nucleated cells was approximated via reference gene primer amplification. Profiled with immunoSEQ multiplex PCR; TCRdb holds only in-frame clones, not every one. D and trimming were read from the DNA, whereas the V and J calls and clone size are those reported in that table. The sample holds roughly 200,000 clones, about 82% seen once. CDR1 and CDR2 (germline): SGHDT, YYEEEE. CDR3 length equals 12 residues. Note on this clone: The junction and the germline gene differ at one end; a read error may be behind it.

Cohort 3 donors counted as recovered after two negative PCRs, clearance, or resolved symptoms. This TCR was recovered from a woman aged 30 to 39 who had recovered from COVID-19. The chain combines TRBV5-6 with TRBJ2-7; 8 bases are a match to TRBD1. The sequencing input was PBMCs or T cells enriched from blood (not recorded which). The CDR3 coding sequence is TGTGCCAGCAGTAGAGTAGGACAGGGCGTGAACTTC. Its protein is CASSRVGQGVNF.